This T cell receptor beta chain was captured by sequencing in a study of T cell changes during pregnancy in multiple sclerosis. Libraries were prepared by immunoSEQ multiplex PCR; TCRdb keeps only in-frame clonotypes and omits some of them. The sample lists fewer than 85,000 clones; about 92% were seen once. Germline V CDR1 and CDR2: SGHAT, FQNNGV. This CDR3 region has 16 residues. V was clipped by 5 bases and J by 9 bases, with 20 bases between them. This clonotype was obtained from a female donor in good health, enrolled as a control in a pregnancy study. This sample comprised peripheral blood, obtained in the third trimester of pregnancy. The chain employs TRBV11-2 and TRBJ1-6; TRBD1 is a possible D gene (5 bases). The chain's CDR3 is CASSLRPQEIGSPLHF. CDR3 coding DNA: TGTGCCAGCAGCCTACGTCCACAGGAGATTGGTTCACCCCTCCACTTT.